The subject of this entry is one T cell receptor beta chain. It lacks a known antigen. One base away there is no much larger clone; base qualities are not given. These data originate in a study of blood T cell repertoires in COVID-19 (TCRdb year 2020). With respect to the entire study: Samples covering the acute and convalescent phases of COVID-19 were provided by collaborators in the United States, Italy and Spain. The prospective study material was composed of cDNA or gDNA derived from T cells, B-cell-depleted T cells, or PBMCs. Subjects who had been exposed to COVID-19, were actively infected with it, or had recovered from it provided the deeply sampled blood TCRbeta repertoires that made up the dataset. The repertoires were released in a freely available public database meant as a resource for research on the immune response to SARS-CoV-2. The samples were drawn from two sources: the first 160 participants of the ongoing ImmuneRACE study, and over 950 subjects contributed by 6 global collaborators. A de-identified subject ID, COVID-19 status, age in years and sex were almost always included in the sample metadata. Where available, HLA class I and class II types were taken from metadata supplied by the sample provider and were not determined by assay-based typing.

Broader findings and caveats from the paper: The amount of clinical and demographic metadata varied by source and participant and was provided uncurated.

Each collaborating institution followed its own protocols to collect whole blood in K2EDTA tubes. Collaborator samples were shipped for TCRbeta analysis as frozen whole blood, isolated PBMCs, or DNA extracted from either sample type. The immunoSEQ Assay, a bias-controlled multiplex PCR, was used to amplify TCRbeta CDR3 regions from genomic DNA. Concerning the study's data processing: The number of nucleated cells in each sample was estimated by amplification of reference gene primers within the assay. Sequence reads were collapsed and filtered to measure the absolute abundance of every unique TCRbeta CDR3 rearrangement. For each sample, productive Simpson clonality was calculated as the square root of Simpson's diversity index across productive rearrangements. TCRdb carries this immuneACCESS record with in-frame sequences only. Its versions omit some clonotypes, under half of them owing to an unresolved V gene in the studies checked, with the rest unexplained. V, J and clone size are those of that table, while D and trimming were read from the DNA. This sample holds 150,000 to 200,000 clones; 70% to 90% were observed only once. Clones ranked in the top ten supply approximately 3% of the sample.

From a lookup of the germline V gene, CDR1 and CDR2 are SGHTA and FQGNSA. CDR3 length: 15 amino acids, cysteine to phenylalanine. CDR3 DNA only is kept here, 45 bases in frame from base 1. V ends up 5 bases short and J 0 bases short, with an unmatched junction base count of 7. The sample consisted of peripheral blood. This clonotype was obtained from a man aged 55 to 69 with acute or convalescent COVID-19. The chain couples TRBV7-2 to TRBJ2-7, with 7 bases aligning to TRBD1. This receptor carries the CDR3 CASSHPDRISYEQYF. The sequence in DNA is TGTGCCAGCAGCCACCCGGACAGGATCTCCTACGAGCAGTACTTC.